The clone carrying this TCR beta chain was found a few times. Its antigen is not identified. As for time point: blood at routine non-recurrence follow-up after resection. Unsorted whole RNA samples from tumor, nontumor lung or frozen PBMC were sequenced. Every individual TCR cDNA molecule carried its own unique molecular identifier, which allowed correction of PCR and sequencing errors. Via MiXCR, TCRdb re-called the 5' RACE reads, giving one row per CDR3 protein. The sample includes about 120,000 distinct CDR3 sequences, roughly an eighth of them seen just once. The data belong to a study of spatial heterogeneity in lung cancer. The wider study: The approximately 79 donors had untreated early-stage non-small cell lung cancer. The count of detected beta-chain sequences consistently exceeded that of alpha-chain sequences.

Notes on the study in general: Compared with follow-up, resection was when ubiquitous expanded tumor TCRs appeared in blood more.

The sample here was PBMCs, taken at follow-up. The TCR sequence derives from a male donor with early-stage non-small cell lung cancer.

The CDR3 region has the DNA TGTGCCAGCAGTGGGGGACTAGAGGTCTACGAGCAGTACTTC. Amino acids: CASSGGLEVYEQYF. The genes are TRBV28 and TRBJ2-7; 8 bases line up with TRBD2. V gave up 5 bases and J gave up 3 bases; unmatched junction bases: 6. Germline CDR1 reads MDHEN; CDR2 reads SYDVKM. This CDR3 comprises 14 residues. The whole variable domain, remainder taken from reference TRBV28 and TRBJ2-7, is DVKVTQSSRYLVKRTGEKVFLECVQDMDHENMFWYRQDPGLGLRLIYFSYDVKMKEKGDIPEGYSVSREKKERFSLILESASTNQTSMYLCASSGGLEVYEQYFGPGTRLTVT.